These T cell receptor beta chains were read from a single sample in a study of OX40 agonist ivuxolimab in advanced cancers. Clones were sequenced by immunoSEQ multiplex PCR, and TCRdb holds only the in-frame ones, with some missing. This table has some 150,000 clones, approximately 94% appearing once. Sequencing was performed on CD4+ or CD8+ T cells sorted from blood, taken in a trial of the OX40 agonist ivuxolimab. These receptors all stem from an adult with an advanced solid tumor such as melanoma, head and neck, liver or kidney cancer. CDR3s include the opening cysteine and the closing phenylalanine or tryptophan. The order of the fields is clone size, J gene, D gene, V gene, CDR3 DNA, CDR3 protein. The D gene is left open where the match is weak. Clone size is stated in some rows and not others, as once, few, many or a class when expanded.

abundance: once
j_gene: TRBJ1-5
d_gene: .
v_gene: TRBV7-2
CDR3nt: TGTGCCAGCAGCTACAACAATCAGCCCCAGCATTTT
CDR3aa: CASSYNNQPQHF

abundance: .
j_gene: TRBJ1-4
d_gene: .
v_gene: TRBV13
CDR3nt: TGTGCCAGCAGCTTCCGGACAGTGCCCGGAAAACTGTTTTTT
CDR3aa: CASSFRTVPGKLFF

abundance: .
j_gene: TRBJ1-2
d_gene: .
v_gene: TRBV9
CDR3nt: TGTGCCAGCAGCGTAGTCGGGGGTGGCTACACCTTC
CDR3aa: CASSVVGGGYTF

abundance: .
j_gene: TRBJ2-7
d_gene: .
v_gene: TRBV28
CDR3nt: TGTGCCAGCAGTTTTCGAGGGGGGTCCTACGAGCAGTACTTC
CDR3aa: CASSFRGGSYEQYF

abundance: .
j_gene: TRBJ1-2
d_gene: TRBD1
v_gene: TRBV7-2
CDR3nt: TGTGCCAGCAGCTTCGACAGGGGCGGCGGCTACACCTTC
CDR3aa: CASSFDRGGGYTF

abundance: .
j_gene: TRBJ2-5
d_gene: TRBD2
v_gene: TRBV5-4
CDR3nt: TGTGCCAGCAGCTTGGCCGGGACTAGCGATACCCAGTACTTC
CDR3aa: CASSLAGTSDTQYF

abundance: .
j_gene: TRBJ2-3
d_gene: .
v_gene: TRBV4-3
CDR3nt: TGCGCCAGCAGCCAAGATATATCGGGGCGGGATACGCAGTATTTT
CDR3aa: CASSQDISGRDTQYF

abundance: .
j_gene: TRBJ1-1
d_gene: TRBD1
v_gene: TRBV6-6
CDR3nt: TGTGCCAGCAAAATAACAGGGGGTCCTAGCACTGAAGCTTTCTTT
CDR3aa: CASKITGGPSTEAFF

abundance: once
j_gene: TRBJ1-2
d_gene: TRBD1
v_gene: TRBV7-9
CDR3nt: TGTGCCAGCAGCTTATCGACAGGGGGCTACTATGGCTACACCTTC
CDR3aa: CASSLSTGGYYGYTF

abundance: .
j_gene: TRBJ1-5
d_gene: .
v_gene: TRBV2
CDR3nt: TGTGCCAGCAGTGGTCAGGGTTTAATCAATCAGCCCCAGCATTTT
CDR3aa: CASSGQGLINQPQHF

abundance: .
j_gene: TRBJ2-7
d_gene: .
v_gene: TRBV6-5
CDR3nt: TGTGCCAGCAGTTCGAGGTGGTCTCCCTTTTCCGGCGAGCAGTACTTC
CDR3aa: CASSSRWSPFSGEQYF

abundance: .
j_gene: TRBJ1-3
d_gene: .
v_gene: TRBV6-1
CDR3nt: TGTGCCAGCAGGGGACCATCGGCGGGAAACACCATATATTTT
CDR3aa: CASRGPSAGNTIYF

abundance: .
j_gene: TRBJ1-5
d_gene: TRBD1
v_gene: TRBV28
CDR3nt: TGTGCCAGCAGTTTATTGGACAGGGCGGGCCAGCCCCAGCATTTT
CDR3aa: CASSLLDRAGQPQHF

abundance: .
j_gene: TRBJ1-3
d_gene: .
v_gene: TRBV15
CDR3nt: TGTGCCACCAGCAGAGATTACGGGTCTGGAAACACCATATATTTT
CDR3aa: CATSRDYGSGNTIYF

abundance: once
j_gene: TRBJ1-5
d_gene: .
v_gene: TRBV5-5
CDR3nt: TGTGCCAGCAGCTTGCTAGGGGGTAGCAATCAGCCCCAGCATTTT
CDR3aa: CASSLLGGSNQPQHF

abundance: .
j_gene: TRBJ2-5
d_gene: .
v_gene: TRBV5-6
CDR3nt: TGTGCCAGCAGCAGGCGGGACACCCGGCTTAAGACCCAGTACTTC
CDR3aa: CASSRRDTRLKTQYF

abundance: .
j_gene: TRBJ2-3
d_gene: TRBD1
v_gene: TRBV18
CDR3nt: TGTGCCAGCTTTCCGAGATATTCCCGACAGGGGGCTGGGACAGATACGCAGTATTTT
CDR3aa: CASFPRYSRQGAGTDTQYF

abundance: .
j_gene: TRBJ2-5
d_gene: .
v_gene: TRBV12-5
CDR3nt: TGTGCTAGTGGGGGGGAGACCCAGTACTTC
CDR3aa: CASGGETQYF

abundance: once
j_gene: TRBJ1-1
d_gene: .
v_gene: TRBV19
CDR3nt: TGTGCCAGTAGTATAGGTGTGGGGGGGGCCGACACTGAAGCTTTCTTT
CDR3aa: CASSIGVGGADTEAFF

abundance: .
j_gene: TRBJ2-7
d_gene: .
v_gene: TRBV6-4
CDR3nt: TGTGCCAGCAGCTTCCGGGACCCTCTATACGAGCAGTACTTC
CDR3aa: CASSFRDPLYEQYF

abundance: .
j_gene: TRBJ2-5
d_gene: .
v_gene: TRBV7-9
CDR3nt: TGTGCCAGCAGCTCCGGGATAGCGCGACTACAAGAGACCCAGTACTTC
CDR3aa: CASSSGIARLQETQYF

abundance: .
j_gene: TRBJ1-1
d_gene: .
v_gene: TRBV5-1
CDR3nt: TGCGCCAGCAGTCCCAGCAGGTCGGACACTGAAGCTTTCTTT
CDR3aa: CASSPSRSDTEAFF

abundance: .
j_gene: TRBJ2-7
d_gene: TRBD2
v_gene: TRBV27
CDR3nt: TGTGCCAGCAGTTTAGAGCCGGGACTAGCGTACGAGCAGTACTTC
CDR3aa: CASSLEPGLAYEQYF

abundance: .
j_gene: TRBJ2-5
d_gene: TRBD1
v_gene: TRBV9
CDR3nt: TGTGCCAGCAGCGGCGGCGCGGCCACAGGGGGCGCAGAGACCCAGTACTTC
CDR3aa: CASSGGAATGGAETQYF

abundance: once
j_gene: TRBJ2-3
d_gene: .
v_gene: TRBV27
CDR3nt: TGTGCCAGCAGTCGGCCTGGCACAGATACGCAGTATTTT
CDR3aa: CASSRPGTDTQYF

abundance: .
j_gene: TRBJ2-3
d_gene: TRBD2
v_gene: TRBV7-8
CDR3nt: TGTGCCAGCAGCGGGCTAGCGGGGACAGATACGCAGTATTTT
CDR3aa: CASSGLAGTDTQYF

abundance: .
j_gene: TRBJ2-3
d_gene: .
v_gene: TRBV5-4
CDR3nt: TGTGCCAGCAGCGCCTACCTTGACCCCACAGATACGCAGTATTTT
CDR3aa: CASSAYLDPTDTQYF

abundance: .
j_gene: TRBJ1-5
d_gene: .
v_gene: TRBV25-1
CDR3nt: TGTGCCAGCAGTGGTCCTACAGGGAGCAATCAGCCCCAGCATTTT
CDR3aa: CASSGPTGSNQPQHF

abundance: .
j_gene: TRBJ2-3
d_gene: TRBD1
v_gene: TRBV6-6
CDR3nt: TGTGCCAGCAGTTTTCATACAGGGGACCCTAGGGACACGCAGTATTTT
CDR3aa: CASSFHTGDPRDTQYF

abundance: .
j_gene: TRBJ2-1
d_gene: .
v_gene: TRBV18
CDR3nt: TGTGCCAGCTCACCAAGGGACGGCCCCAATGAGCAGTTCTTC
CDR3aa: CASSPRDGPNEQFF

abundance: once
j_gene: TRBJ2-7
d_gene: TRBD1
v_gene: TRBV18
CDR3nt: TGTGCCAGCTCAACCGGGGGACAGGGTCACTACGAGCAGTACTTC
CDR3aa: CASSTGGQGHYEQYF

abundance: once
j_gene: TRBJ1-2
d_gene: .
v_gene: TRBV6-1
CDR3nt: TGTGCCAGCAGTGAAGCGGCCGGGGTCGGTGGCTACACCTTC
CDR3aa: CASSEAAGVGGYTF

abundance: .
j_gene: TRBJ2-2
d_gene: TRBD2
v_gene: TRBV11-3
CDR3nt: TGTGCCAGCAGCTCCCGGCTAGCGGGGAGAGACACCGGGGAGCTGTTTTTT
CDR3aa: CASSSRLAGRDTGELFF

abundance: few
j_gene: TRBJ2-7
d_gene: .
v_gene: TRBV2
CDR3nt: TGTGCCAGCAGTGAATTGTACAGTATTGGCTCCTACGAGCAGTACTTC
CDR3aa: CASSELYSIGSYEQYF

abundance: .
j_gene: TRBJ1-4
d_gene: .
v_gene: TRBV10-3
CDR3nt: TGTGCCATCAGTGAGCACAGGGTCTCAACTAATGAAAAACTGTTTTTT
CDR3aa: CAISEHRVSTNEKLFF

abundance: few
j_gene: TRBJ2-7
d_gene: .
v_gene: TRBV4-1
CDR3nt: TGCGCCAGCAGCCAAGGAGGGAACGGGCAGTACTTC
CDR3aa: CASSQGGNGQYF